Listed here are 17 T cell receptor beta chains from one sample, sequenced in a study of blood T cell repertoires in COVID-19. Data came from immunoSEQ multiplex PCR; TCRdb stores just in-frame clones and leaves some out. In the table there are approximately 230,000 clones, 88% of which are singletons. The sequenced sample consisted of peripheral blood. These receptors were taken from an older man with acute or convalescent COVID-19.

The J gene is TRBJ2-7, the V gene TRBV5-1; maybe TRBD2 (6 bases). The germline V gene encodes CDR1 SGHRS and CDR2 YFSETQ. The CDR3 is made up of 14 amino acids. Trimming took off 7 bases at V and 2 bases at J, with 16 bases between the two ends. CDR3 DNA sequence: TGCGCCAGCTCCGGGACGGGCGGGACCTACGAGCAGTACTTC. Translation gives CASSGTGGTYEQYF.

This sequence joins TRBV4-2 and TRBJ2-1; 7 nucleotides line up with TRBD2. J gave up 7 bases and V 1 base, and 7 bases lay outside the gene matches. The CDR3 has 15 residues. Germline assignment: CDR1 LGHNA and CDR2 YNFKEQ. CDR3 region: CASSQVPGGTNEQFF. CDR3 DNA: TGTGCCAGCAGCCAAGTACCGGGAGGTACGAATGAGCAGTTCTTC.

This sequence joins TRBV24-1 and TRBJ2-6, with unresolved D. This CDR3 is 14 amino acids long. V lost 9 bases to trimming and J lost 4 bases, with 12 bases between them. Germline lookup yields CDR1 KGHDR and CDR2 SFDVKD. In DNA form, the CDR3 reads TGTGCCACCTCCTCTATCAGGGGGGCCAACGTCCTGACTTTC. Protein: CATSSIRGANVLTF.

The chain joins TRBV4-2 to TRBJ1-5; the match to TRBD1 covers 8 bases. The CDR3 is 14 residues long. The germline V gene encodes CDR1 LGHNA and CDR2 YNFKEQ. Losses at the gene ends were 3 bases for V and 4 bases for J; bases not matched to a gene: 2. CDR3 bases: TGTGCCAGCAGCCAGAGGACAGGGAATCAGCCCCAGCATTTT. It encodes CASSQRTGNQPQHF.

This clone was observed once. This rearrangement joins TRBV19 to TRBJ1-2, with a tentative D call TRBD1 (6 bases). CDR1 is LNHDA and CDR2 is SQIVND in the germline V gene (reference sequence). This CDR3 region has 15 residues. Trimming cost V 6 bases and J 4 bases, with 18 bases left between them. The CDR3 DNA sequence: TGTGCCAGTAGAAACCCACAGGGAGCCGGCTATGGCTACACCTTC. Amino acid sequence: CASRNPQGAGYGYTF.

J is TRBJ2-1 and V is TRBV18, with 12 bases identical to TRBD1. This CDR3 is built from 18 residues. The germline gives CDR1 KGHSH, CDR2 LQKENI. J was trimmed by 7 bases and V by 3 bases; bases with no gene match: 13. In nucleotides, the CDR3 is TGTGCCAGCTCACCCCAAAGACTACCGGGACAGGGGGCGAATGAGCAGTTCTTC. Encoded protein: CASSPQRLPGQGANEQFF.

This chain's CDR3 is CASSFSGTFGTGELFF. In DNA form, the CDR3 reads TGCGCCAGCAGCTTCTCCGGGACTTTTGGCACCGGGGAGCTGTTTTTT. V and J are TRBV5-1 and TRBJ2-2; a possible D gene is TRBD2 (6 bases). Germline lookup yields CDR1 SGHRS and CDR2 YFSETQ. This CDR3 has 16 residues. Trimming shortened V by 2 bases and J by 4 bases, and 15 bases separated the two germline ends.

This chain links TRBV7-2 with TRBJ1-2; D ambiguous. The V end was cut by 4 bases, the J end by 0 bases, with 15 bases between. CDR1 is SGHTA and CDR2 is FQGNSA in the germline V gene. The CDR3 covers 16 residues. The CDR3 DNA reads TGTGCCAGCAGCTCCTGGGGAGTAGGGACTAACTATGGCTACACCTTC. This translates into CASSSWGVGTNYGYTF.

The chain employs TRBV28 and TRBJ2-7; maybe TRBD2 (6 bases). Germline CDR1 reads MDHEN; CDR2 reads SYDVKM. CDR3 length: 16 residues. Trimming took 2 bases from V and 3 from J, leaving 17 bases between them. CDR3 sequence reads: CASSLGWRDGGYEQYF. CDR3 DNA: TGTGCCAGCAGTTTAGGTTGGCGGGATGGGGGCTACGAGCAGTACTTC.

This clone was recorded only once. The genes are TRBV15 and TRBJ1-2; 8 bases fit TRBD1. This CDR3 has 14 amino acids. Looked up from germline, CDR1 is LNHNV and CDR2 is YYDKDF (reference sequence). J lost 8 bases, V lost 0 bases, and 5 bases had no gene match. CDR3 protein: CATSRDRGQWGYTF. CDR3 in DNA: TGTGCCACCAGCAGAGACAGGGGGCAGTGGGGCTACACCTTC.

CDR3 residues: CASSKTGVADTQYF. CDR3 DNA sequence: TGTGCCAGCAGCAAAACAGGGGTGGCAGATACGCAGTATTTT. The V and J genes are TRBV5-8 and TRBJ2-3; 7 nucleotides agree with TRBD1. Unmatched junction bases numbered 6, after V lost 4 bases and J lost 4 bases. There are 14 residues in the CDR3. Per the germline V gene, CDR1 is SGHTS and CDR2 is YDEGEE.

The V gene is TRBV29-1, the J gene TRBJ2-2; 9 bases line up with TRBD2. CDR3 size: 17 residues. Germline assignment: CDR1 SQVTM and CDR2 ANQGSEA. The V and J ends lost 2 bases and 2 bases, in that order; junction bases with no gene match: 9. This CDR3 reads CSVEWASGALNTGELFF. The CDR3 nucleotides are TGCAGCGTTGAATGGGCTAGCGGGGCCCTTAACACCGGGGAGCTGTTTTTT.

This chain joins TRBV10-3 and TRBJ2-3; TRBD2 is a possible D gene (6 bases). The CDR3 loop spans 15 amino acids. The V end was cut by 5 bases, the J end by 3 bases, with 15 bases between. Germline CDR1 is ENHRY and CDR2 is SYGVKD. CDR3 sequence reads: CAISPIAETTDTQYF. CDR3 DNA: TGTGCCATCAGTCCGATAGCGGAGACGACAGATACGCAGTATTTT.

J is TRBJ2-1 and V is TRBV5-6; D may be TRBD2 (5 bases). Trimming removed 1 base from V and 6 bases from J, with 20 bases in between. The CDR3 length is 17 residues. Looked up from germline, CDR1 is SGHDT and CDR2 is YYEEEE. CDR3 in DNA: TGTGCCAGCAGCTTGTGGTTTGGAGTAGCGAAGCCCAATGAGCAGTTCTTC. Encoded protein: CASSLWFGVAKPNEQFF.

The chain joins TRBV19 to TRBJ1-2; 8 positions agree with TRBD1. V trimming: 6 bases; J trimming: 5 bases; junction bases outside the gene matches: 8. CDR3 length: 14 residues. Germline V CDR1 and CDR2: LNHDA, SQIVND (reference sequence). CDR3 protein: CASSSGQVRYGYTF. CDR3 DNA: TGTGCCAGTAGCTCGGGACAGGTGAGATATGGCTACACCTTC.

The chain links TRBV19 to TRBJ2-3, with 12 bases lining up with TRBD2. The germline CDR1 and CDR2 sequences are LNHDA and SQIVND (reference sequence). CDR3 length: 16 amino acids. Trimming took 0 bases from V and 10 from J; bases not matched to a gene: 8. The CDR3 nucleotides are TGTGCCAGTAGTATAGATAAGGCTAGCGGGAGGGCTGCGCAGTATTTT. Translated: CASSIDKASGRAAQYF. Complete variable domain (other parts from reference TRBV19 and TRBJ2-3): DGGITQSPKYLFRKEGQNVTLSCEQNLNHDAMYWYRQDPGQGLRLIYYSQIVNDFQKGDIAEGYSVSREKKESFPLTVTSAQKNPTAFYLCASSIDKASGRAAQYFGPGTRLTVL.

V usage is TRBV7-9 and J usage is TRBJ2-7; D may be TRBD1 (6 bases). Trimming stripped 1 base from V and 0 bases from J, with 13 bases between. The CDR3 extends over 16 amino acids. Per the germline V gene, CDR1 is SEHNR and CDR2 is FQNEAQ (reference sequence). In nucleotides, the CDR3 is TGTGCCAGCAGCTTAGTGGGGACAAAGAGCTCCTACGAGCAGTACTTC. Its translation: CASSLVGTKSSYEQYF.